The 25 T cell receptor beta chains presented below share a single source sample, sequenced in a study of read filtering for tumor transcriptome and immune sequencing. Molecular barcoded adaptors covering alpha/delta and beta/gamma chains were used on roughly 400 ng RNA. TCRdb itself ran the reads through MiXCR, one entry per CDR3 protein. The profile shows about 50,000 distinct CDR3 sequences, about a fifth of them singletons. The sample comprised a population of CD138-negative cells sorted from bone marrow. The receptors derive from a donor at least 40 years old with multiple myeloma.

There are many counts of this clonotype. The chain links TRBV20-1 to TRBJ2-6; D is unresolved. Germline V lookup: CDR1 DFQATT, CDR2 SNEGSKA (reference sequence). Trimming took 3 bases from V and 0 from J, leaving 12 bases between them. CDR3 size: 16 residues. The CDR3 DNA reads TGCAGTGCTAGCCTGAAATCCCGCTCTGGGGCCAACGTCCTGACTTTC. Translation gives CSASLKSRSGANVLTF.

This clonotype was picked up many times. This chain links TRBV5-4 with TRBJ1-1, with D possibly being TRBD1 (5 bases). The CDR3 length is 15 residues. Germline CDR1 and CDR2: SGHNT and YYREEE (reference sequence). Trimming removed 1 base at V and 1 base at J, with 11 bases between. The CDR3, as DNA: TGTGCCAGCAGCTTGAGGCAGGGATCGAACACTGAAGCTTTCTTT. Its protein is CASSLRQGSNTEAFF.

The gene calls are TRBV19 and TRBJ2-2; weak D call: TRBD2 (5 bases). Trimming removed 3 bases from V and 3 bases from J, with 8 bases in between. The CDR3 spans 14 residues. Looked up from germline, CDR1 is LNHDA and CDR2 is SQIVND (reference sequence). CDR3 loop: CASSIRDYTGELFF. The CDR3 nucleotides are TGTGCCAGTAGTATTCGGGATTACACCGGGGAGCTGTTTTTT.

As concerns this clonotype: This clone may be a read error of a much larger clone one base away. This chain uses TRBV5-1 with TRBJ2-7; the D is unclear. CDR1 is SGHRS and CDR2 is YFSETQ in the germline V gene. Deletions cut 3 bases from V and 6 bases from J, with 13 bases between. This CDR3 has 13 residues. The chain's CDR3 is CASSSTVGFEQYF. CDR3 nucleotides: TGCGCCAGCAGCTCTACAGTAGGGTTCGAGCAGTACTTC. The full variable domain, in which reference TRBV5-1 and TRBJ2-7 provide the parts outside the CDR3, is KAGVTQTPRYLIKTRGQQVTLSCSPISGHRSVSWYQQTPGQGLQFLFEYFSETQRNKGNFPGRFSGRQFSNSRSEMNVSTLELGDSALYLCASSSTVGFEQYFGPGTRLTVT.

The chain links TRBV20-1 to TRBJ2-7; D call uncertain. The CDR3 length is 13 residues. Deletions cut 1 base from V and 3 bases from J, with 10 bases between. CDR1 DFQATT and CDR2 SNEGSKA come from the germline V gene (reference sequence). CDR3 sequence reads: CSARVLVNYEQYF. CDR3 in DNA: TGCAGTGCTAGAGTGTTAGTGAACTACGAGCAGTACTTC.

This clonotype was counted many times. The V call is TRBV20-1, the J call TRBJ2-1, with D possibly being TRBD2 (7 bases). Germline loops: CDR1 DFQATT, CDR2 SNEGSKA (reference sequence). The CDR3 covers 15 residues. V was pared by 6 bases and J by 4 bases, with 19 bases between. CDR3 sequence (DNA): TGCAGTGCCAACGGGCCGGGGGGCGGGTACAATGAGCAGTTCTTC. Its protein is CSANGPGGGYNEQFF.

This clonotype was detected many times. V gene TRBV19 combines with J gene TRBJ2-7; D unclear. With 0 bases removed from V and 0 bases from J, the gap between germline ends came to 3 bases. The CDR3 has 13 amino acids. In germline, CDR1 is LNHDA, CDR2 SQIVND (reference sequence). CDR3 residues: CASSIDRSYEQYF. CDR3 nucleotides: TGTGCCAGTAGTATAGACCGCTCCTACGAGCAGTACTTC.

This chain uses TRBV6-5 with TRBJ2-1; 12 bases are a match to TRBD2. From germline, CDR1 is MNHEY and CDR2 SVGAGI. The CDR3 consists of 15 residues. V shed 6 bases and J 8 bases; nucleotides not matched to a gene: 8. Here the CDR3 DNA reads TGTGCCAGCAGCCGACTAGCGGGAGACCCCCATGAGCAGTTCTTC. It encodes CASSRLAGDPHEQFF.

The table lists this clonotype with a few counts. The chain joins TRBV6-1 to TRBJ1-5; D is unclear. Trimming pared 4 bases from V and 5 bases from J, leaving 9 bases between. Germline CDR1 and CDR2: MNHNS and SASEGT. The CDR3 runs to 13 residues. In nucleotides, the CDR3 is TGTGCCAGCAGTGTCGGGAGAGATCAGCCCCAGCATTTT. This encodes CASSVGRDQPQHF.

This clonotype has only a few counts. The chain couples TRBV7-2 to TRBJ2-1; D possibly matches TRBD1 or TRBD2 (5 bases each). This CDR3 is 13 amino acids long. Germline CDR1 is SGHTA and CDR2 is FQGNSA. Trimming took 1 base from V and 6 from J, leaving 7 bases between them. CDR3 in amino acids: CASSLVGTNEQFF. The CDR3 DNA reads TGTGCCAGCAGCTTAGTAGGGACCAATGAGCAGTTCTTC.

This clonotype was observed at least ten times. The CDR3 region has the DNA TGTGCCAGCAGTTTTGGCGGGACGCCTACCCCCCAGCATTTT. Translated, it gives CASSFGGTPTPQHF. The V call is TRBV28, the J call TRBJ1-5; TRBD1 might be the D (5 bases). Deletions cut 3 bases from V and 10 bases from J, with 16 bases between. The germline V gene encodes CDR1 MDHEN and CDR2 SYDVKM. This CDR3 is built from 14 residues.

This clonotype was counted many times. The chain couples TRBV9 to TRBJ2-3; 9 bases are shared with TRBD2. Germline CDR1 reads SGDLS; CDR2 reads YYNGEE. V shed 0 bases and J 4 bases; nucleotides not matched to a gene: 12. This CDR3 is built from 18 residues. The CDR3 protein is CASSVAVGSGGRADTQYF. As DNA, the CDR3 is TGTGCCAGCAGCGTAGCGGTTGGATCGGGCGGGAGGGCAGATACGCAGTATTTT.

Regarding this clonotype: A far larger clone is off by one base, so a read error is likely. This chain connects TRBV7-2 to TRBJ1-1; possible D gene TRBD1, 5 bases. The germline V gene has CDR1 SGHTA and CDR2 FQGNSA. The CDR3 has 15 residues. The CDR3 here is CASSLVDRENTVAFF. In nucleotides, the CDR3 is TGTGCCAGCAGCTTAGTAGACAGAGAAAACACTGTAGCTTTCTTT.

This clonotype was detected many times. The chain carries TRBV20-1 and TRBJ2-7, with D tentatively TRBD2 (6 bases). Germline values: CDR1 DFQATT, CDR2 SNEGSKA (reference sequence). CDR3 length: 16 amino acids. V shed 0 bases and J shed 2 bases, with 17 bases lying between them. This CDR3 reads CSARDPTRTHPYEQYF. The CDR3 nucleotides read TGCAGTGCTAGAGATCCGACTAGGACCCACCCCTACGAGCAGTACTTC.

Many counts were recorded for this clonotype. The chain employs TRBV2 and TRBJ2-3; D is possibly TRBD1 or TRBD2 (5 bases each). The V and J ends lost 6 bases and 5 bases respectively, with 12 bases between them. Germline CDR1 and CDR2: SNHLY and FYNNEI. The CDR3 is 13 amino acids. The CDR3 DNA reads TGTGCCAGCAGACGAACAGGAGGAGATACGCAGTATTTT. This gives the protein CASRRTGGDTQYF. Together with reference TRBV2 and TRBJ2-3, the CDR3 gives the full variable domain: EPEVTQTPSHQVTQMGQEVILRCVPISNHLYFYWYRQILGQKVEFLVSFYNNEISEKSEIFDDQFSVERPDGSNFTLKIRSTKLEDSAMYFCASRRTGGDTQYFGPGTRLTVL.

As to this clonotype: A much larger clone lies one base from this, so it may be a read error. The CDR3 carries no conserved terminal phenylalanine or tryptophan, so it likely arises from a read error. The chain carries TRBV28 and TRBJ1-1, with no clear D. V was trimmed by 2 bases and J by 0 bases, leaving 7 bases between them. The CDR3 has 14 residues. Per germline, CDR1 MDHEN and CDR2 SYDVKM. This CDR3 reads CASSLMQLNTEAFS. For the CDR3, the DNA is TGTGCCAGCAGTTTAATGCAGTTGAACACTGAAGCTTTCTCT.

CDR3 sequence reads: CASSLPLSETQYF. In DNA, the CDR3 is TGTGCCAGCAGTCTCCCACTGTCAGAGACCCAGTACTTC. This rearrangement joins TRBV2 to TRBJ2-5; D call uncertain. The CDR3 loop spans 13 amino acids. Germline CDR1 is SNHLY and CDR2 is FYNNEI. Between the trimmed V and J ends, which lost 5 bases and 4 bases, there was a span of 11 bases.

This clonotype was seen at least ten times. V and J are TRBV6-2 or TRBV6-3 and TRBJ2-7; tentative D call: TRBD2 (6 bases). Germline assignment: CDR1 MNHEY and CDR2 SVGEGT. This CDR3 has 17 amino acids. V shed 9 bases and J shed 0 bases, with 24 bases lying between them. CDR3 bases: TGTGCCAGTCTTCCTCCACCGGGACGACTAGACTCCTACGAGCAGTACTTC. This gives the protein CASLPPPGRLDSYEQYF.

This clonotype was picked up many times. The chain has TRBV4-3 and TRBJ2-7; D might be TRBD1 (5 bases). There are 16 residues in the CDR3. V lost 0 bases, J lost 0 bases, and 12 bases lay in between. Germline lookup yields CDR1 LGHNA and CDR2 YSLEER. The CDR3 nucleotides read TGCGCCAGCAGCCAAGATCTCGGAGACAGCTCCTACGAGCAGTACTTC. Translated: CASSQDLGDSSYEQYF.

As to this clonotype: The junction and the germline gene differ at one end; a read error may be behind it. This chain uses TRBV11-2 with TRBJ2-1; 8 nucleotides line up with TRBD2. The CDR3 consists of 15 residues. CDR1 is SGHAT, CDR2 FQNNGV, per germline. CDR3 sequence: CASSGERGSYNEQLF. For the CDR3, the DNA is TGTGCCAGCAGCGGTGAGCGGGGGTCCTACAATGAGCAGCTCTTC.

This clonotype was counted at least ten times. One end of the junction does not line up with germline, which may come from a read error. V and J are TRBV7-2 and TRBJ2-7, with a possible D match to TRBD2 (7 bases). Looked up from germline, CDR1 is SGHTA and CDR2 is FQGNSA. This CDR3 is 15 amino acids long. CDR3 sequence: CASSLTRGGGALQNF. The CDR3 region has the DNA TGTGCCAGCAGCTTAACGAGGGGAGGGGGGGCTTTACAGAACTTC.

At least ten counts were recorded for this clonotype. The CDR3 region has the DNA TGTGCTAGTGGTTTGGCGGGACTACGGGGCTACAATGAGCAGTTCTTC. It specifies CASGLAGLRGYNEQFF. The chain is built from TRBV12-5 and TRBJ2-1, with TRBD2 matching over 7 bases. Unmatched junction bases numbered 6, after V lost 1 base and J lost 3 bases. CDR1 LGHNT and CDR2 FRNRAP come from the germline V gene. CDR3 size: 16 residues.

At least ten counts were recorded for this clonotype. The V call is TRBV20-1, the J call TRBJ2-1; 15 bases agree with TRBD2. J gave up 5 bases and V 1 base, and 12 bases lay outside the gene matches. Germline CDR1 and CDR2: DFQATT and SNEGSKA (reference sequence). The CDR3 length is 19 residues. CDR3 sequence: CSARVGTSGRPNLNNEQFF. The CDR3 region has the DNA TGCAGTGCTAGAGTTGGGACTAGCGGGAGGCCTAATCTAAACAATGAGCAGTTCTTC.

The V gene is TRBV28, the J gene TRBJ1-2; weak D call: TRBD1 (5 bases). This CDR3 has 15 amino acids. From germline, CDR1 is MDHEN and CDR2 SYDVKM. Trimming removed 4 bases from V and 8 bases from J, with 20 bases in between. CDR3 nucleotide sequence: TGTGCCAGCAGTTCCCCTCATGACAGTGTAAAAGGCTACACCTTC. As protein: CASSSPHDSVKGYTF.

In its sample, this clonotype was seen many times. The V and J genes are TRBV6-5 and TRBJ2-3; possibly TRBD2 for D (6 bases). Deletions cut 0 bases from V and 5 bases from J, with 6 bases between. Per germline, CDR1 MNHEY and CDR2 SVGAGI. The length of the CDR3 is 13 residues. The CDR3 coding sequence is TGTGCCAGCAGTTACTCGGAGGGAGATACGCAGTATTTT. Its translation: CASSYSEGDTQYF.